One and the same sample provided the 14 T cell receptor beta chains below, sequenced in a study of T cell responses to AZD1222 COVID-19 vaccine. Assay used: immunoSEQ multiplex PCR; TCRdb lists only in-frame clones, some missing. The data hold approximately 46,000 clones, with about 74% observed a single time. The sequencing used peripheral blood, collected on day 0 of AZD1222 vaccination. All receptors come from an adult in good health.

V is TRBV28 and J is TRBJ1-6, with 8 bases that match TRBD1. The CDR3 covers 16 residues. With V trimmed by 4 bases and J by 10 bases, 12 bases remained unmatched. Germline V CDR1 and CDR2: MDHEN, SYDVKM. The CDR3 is CASSSPRQGLVSPLHF. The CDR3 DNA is TGTGCCAGCAGTTCCCCCCGACAGGGGCTGGTGTCACCCCTCCACTTT.

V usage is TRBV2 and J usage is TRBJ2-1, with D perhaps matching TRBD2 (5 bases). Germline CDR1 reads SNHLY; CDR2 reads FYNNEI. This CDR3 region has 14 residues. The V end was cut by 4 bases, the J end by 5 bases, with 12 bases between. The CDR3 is CASSASGTHNEQFF. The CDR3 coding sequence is TGTGCCAGCAGTGCGAGCGGAACTCACAATGAGCAGTTCTTC.

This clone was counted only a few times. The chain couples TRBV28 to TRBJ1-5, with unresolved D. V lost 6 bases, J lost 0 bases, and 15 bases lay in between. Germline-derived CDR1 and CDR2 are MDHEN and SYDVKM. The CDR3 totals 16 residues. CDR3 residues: CASSFLGSYSNQPQHF. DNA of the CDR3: TGTGCCAGCAGCTTTCTCGGGAGTTATAGCAATCAGCCCCAGCATTTT.

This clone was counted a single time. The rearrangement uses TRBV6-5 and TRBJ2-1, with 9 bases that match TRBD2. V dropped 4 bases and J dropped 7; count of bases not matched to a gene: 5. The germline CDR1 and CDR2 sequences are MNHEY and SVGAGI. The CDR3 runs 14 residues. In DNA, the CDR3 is TGTGCCAGCAGTTTAGCGGGAGAGGCGAATGAGCAGTTCTTC. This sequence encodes CASSLAGEANEQFF.

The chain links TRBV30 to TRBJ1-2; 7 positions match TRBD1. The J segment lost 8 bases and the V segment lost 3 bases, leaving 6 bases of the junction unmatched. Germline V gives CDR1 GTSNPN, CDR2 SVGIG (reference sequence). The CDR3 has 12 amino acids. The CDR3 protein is CAWRRGGAGYTF. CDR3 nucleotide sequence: TGTGCCTGGAGGAGAGGGGGCGCGGGCTACACCTTC.

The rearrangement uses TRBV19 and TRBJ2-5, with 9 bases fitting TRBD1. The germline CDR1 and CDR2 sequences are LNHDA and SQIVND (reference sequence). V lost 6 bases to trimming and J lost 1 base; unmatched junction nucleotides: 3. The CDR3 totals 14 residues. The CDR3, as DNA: TGTGCCAGTAGCCTACAGGGGGCCCAAGAGACCCAGTACTTC. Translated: CASSLQGAQETQYF.

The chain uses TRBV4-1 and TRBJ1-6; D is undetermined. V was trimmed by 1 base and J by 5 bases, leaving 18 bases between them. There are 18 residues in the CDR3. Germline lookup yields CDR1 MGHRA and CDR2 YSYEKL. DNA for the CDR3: TGCGCCAGCAGCCAAGTTGTTCGTGGTTTCCGAGATAATTCACCCCTCCACTTT. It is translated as CASSQVVRGFRDNSPLHF.

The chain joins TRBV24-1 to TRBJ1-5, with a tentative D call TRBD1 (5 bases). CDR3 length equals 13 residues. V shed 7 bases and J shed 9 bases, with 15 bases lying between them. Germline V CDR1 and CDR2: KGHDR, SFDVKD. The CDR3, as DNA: TGTGCCACCAGGGCAGGGCCTCGTGGGCCCCAGCATTTT. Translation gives CATRAGPRGPQHF.

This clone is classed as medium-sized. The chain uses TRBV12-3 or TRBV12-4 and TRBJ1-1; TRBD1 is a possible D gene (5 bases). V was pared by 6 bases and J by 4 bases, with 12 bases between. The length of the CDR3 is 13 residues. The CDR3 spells CASSQGPSTEAFF. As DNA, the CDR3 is TGTGCCAGCAGCCAGGGACCCAGCACTGAAGCTTTCTTT.

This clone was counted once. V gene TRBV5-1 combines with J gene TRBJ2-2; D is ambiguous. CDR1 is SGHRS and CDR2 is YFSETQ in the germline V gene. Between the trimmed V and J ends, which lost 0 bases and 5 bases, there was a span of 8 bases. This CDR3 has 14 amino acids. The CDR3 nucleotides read TGCGCCAGCAGCTTGGCTTGGGGTACCGGGGAGCTGTTTTTT. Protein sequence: CASSLAWGTGELFF.

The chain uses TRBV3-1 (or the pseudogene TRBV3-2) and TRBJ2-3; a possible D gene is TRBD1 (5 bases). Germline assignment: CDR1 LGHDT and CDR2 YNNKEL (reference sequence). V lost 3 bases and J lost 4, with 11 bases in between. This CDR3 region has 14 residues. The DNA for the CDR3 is TGTGCCAGCAGCCACCCGGAAGGGGCAGATACGCAGTATTTT. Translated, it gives CASSHPEGADTQYF.

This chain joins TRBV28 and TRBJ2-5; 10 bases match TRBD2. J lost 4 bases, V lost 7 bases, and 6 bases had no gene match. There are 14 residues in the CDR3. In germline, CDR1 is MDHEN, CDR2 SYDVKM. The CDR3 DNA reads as TGTGCCAGCAAGTCTAGCGGGGGTTCAGAGACCCAGTACTTC. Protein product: CASKSSGGSETQYF.

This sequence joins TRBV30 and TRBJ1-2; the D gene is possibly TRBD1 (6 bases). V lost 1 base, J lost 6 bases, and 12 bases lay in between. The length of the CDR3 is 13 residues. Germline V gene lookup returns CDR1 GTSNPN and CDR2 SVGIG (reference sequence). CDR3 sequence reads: CAWSEGTSDGYTF. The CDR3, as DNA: TGTGCCTGGAGTGAGGGGACATCGGATGGCTACACCTTC.

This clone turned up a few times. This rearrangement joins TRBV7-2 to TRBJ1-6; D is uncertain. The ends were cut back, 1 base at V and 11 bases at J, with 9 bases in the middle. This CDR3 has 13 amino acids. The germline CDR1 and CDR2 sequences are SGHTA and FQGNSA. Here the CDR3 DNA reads TGTGCCAGCAGCTTAGACTGGGAAACACCCCTCCACTTT. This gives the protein CASSLDWETPLHF.